This TCR beta chain was captured in a study of blood T cell repertoires in COVID-19. Study information: There were acute and convalescent COVID-19 samples, and they came from the United States, Italy and Spain. Nucleic acid was either cDNA or gDNA, and it came from T cells, B-cell-depleted T cells, or PBMCs.

Method: immunoSEQ multiplex PCR; TCRdb's copy keeps in-frame clones and lacks some. The sample yields 200,000 to 250,000 clones, around four fifths seen once. The receptor was isolated from a woman in her fifties or sixties with active or convalescent COVID-19. The sequencing input was peripheral blood.

CDR3 sequence reads: CASSLAPSVRPLHF. The CDR3 coding sequence is TGTGCCAGCAGCTTAGCTCCCTCAGTCCGACCCCTCCACTTT. The J gene is TRBJ1-6, the V gene TRBV11-2; D is unresolved. V lost 1 base, J lost 12 bases, and 13 bases lay in between. The germline V gene has CDR1 SGHAT and CDR2 FQNNGV. This CDR3 is 14 amino acids long.